This TCR beta chain was recorded in a study of memory CD4+ T cells and cytomegalovirus serostatus. Study context: Of the healthy Belgian adults, under 10 were CMV seropositive and fewer than 30 seronegative.

This CDR3 is 12 amino acids long. V lost 3 bases and J lost 9, with 9 bases in between. CDR1 and CDR2 from the germline V gene are SEHNR and FQNEAQ (reference sequence). Single viable CD3+CD4+CD8-CD45RO+ cells were sorted as the memory CD4+ T cells. Positive selection with CD4 microbeads enriched total CD4+ T cells. The repertoire was sequenced with immunoSEQ multiplex PCR; TCRdb's copy has only in-frame clones and lacks some. Here the sample spans under 55,000 clones, under 80% being singletons. The sequencing input was memory CD4+ T cells from blood. The clonotype originates from an adult in good health and CMV-seronegative. V is TRBV7-9 and J is TRBJ2-1; D unresolved. This CDR3 reads CASSFSLGEQFF. In nucleotides, the CDR3 is TGTGCCAGCAGCTTTTCACTGGGTGAGCAGTTCTTC.